Sequencing of this T cell receptor beta chain was carried out in a study of Ad26.COV2.S vaccination and SARS-CoV-2 variants. The wider study: Donor was one of the participants in the Ad26.COV2.S arm of the COV1001 trial.

The treatment here: 15 to 20 received Ad26.COV2.S at low or high dose, single or two shots; 5 received placebo; per-sample allocation not given. Day 63 following the first vaccine or placebo injection was when the samples were taken. Within Boston, the person who donated was an adult of 18-55 years. The length of the CDR3 is 15 residues. CDR1 is SGHNT, CDR2 YYREEE, per germline (reference sequence). With V trimmed by 4 bases and J by 5 bases, 11 bases remained unmatched. TCRdb's copy holds only in-frame clones and misses some; the assay was immunoSEQ multiplex PCR. The repertoire consists of about 350,000 clones, with 70% to 90% occurring once and the leading ten covering about 3.5%.

The chain is built from TRBV5-4 and TRBJ2-5, with TRBD2 matching over 7 bases. The origin of this receptor is a person between 18 and 60 years old who received the Ad26.COV2.S COVID-19 vaccine or a placebo. Source: peripheral blood, taken in a trial of Ad26.COV2.S vaccine versus placebo. The CDR3 region is CASSLRTSLVETQYF. CDR3 DNA sequence: TGTGCCAGCAGCCTCCGGACTAGTTTGGTGGAGACCCAGTACTTC.